This TCR beta chain stems from a study of blood T cell repertoires in COVID-19. Study-level background: From the United States, Italy and Spain came samples of acute and convalescent COVID-19. T cells, B-cell-depleted T cells, or PBMCs provided the cDNA or gDNA that served as material.

This clone appeared many times. Germline loops: CDR1 LNHDA, CDR2 SQIVND (reference sequence). The CDR3 has 13 amino acids. Trimming removed 2 bases from V and 5 bases from J, with 7 bases in between. The assay was immunoSEQ multiplex PCR, and TCRdb's table has in-frame clones only and misses some. This table holds about 150,000 clones, just under 85% found once. The chain couples TRBV19 to TRBJ1-5; no reliable D call. The receptor was derived from a woman aged 40 to 50 with active or convalescent COVID-19. Material for sequencing was peripheral blood. The CDR3 sequence is CASSITIYQPQHF. The CDR3 coding sequence is TGTGCCAGTAGTATAACAATTTATCAGCCCCAGCATTTT.